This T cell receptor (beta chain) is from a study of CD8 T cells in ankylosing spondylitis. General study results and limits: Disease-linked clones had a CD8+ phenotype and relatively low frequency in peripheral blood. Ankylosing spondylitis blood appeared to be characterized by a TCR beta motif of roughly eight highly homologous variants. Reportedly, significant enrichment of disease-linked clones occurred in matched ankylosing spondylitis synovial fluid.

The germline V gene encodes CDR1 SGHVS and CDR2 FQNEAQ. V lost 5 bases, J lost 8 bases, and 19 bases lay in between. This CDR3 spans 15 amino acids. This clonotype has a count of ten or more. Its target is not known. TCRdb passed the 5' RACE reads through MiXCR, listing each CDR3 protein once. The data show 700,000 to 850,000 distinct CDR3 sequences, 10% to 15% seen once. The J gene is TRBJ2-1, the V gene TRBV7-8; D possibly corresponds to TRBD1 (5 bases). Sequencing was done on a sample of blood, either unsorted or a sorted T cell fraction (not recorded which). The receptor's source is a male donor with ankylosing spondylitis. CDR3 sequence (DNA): TGTGCCAGCAGCGAAAACAGGCTGGCCCTCGATGAGCAGTTCTTC. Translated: CASSENRLALDEQFF. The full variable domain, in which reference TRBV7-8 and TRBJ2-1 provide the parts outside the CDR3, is GAGVSQSPRYKVAKRGQDVALRCDPISGHVSLFWYQQALGQGPEFLTYFQNEAQLDKSGLPSDRFFAERPEGSVSTLKIQRTQQEDSAVYLCASSENRLALDEQFFGPGTRLTVL.